This T cell receptor beta chain derives from a study of blood T cell dynamics during melanoma immunotherapy (dated by TCRdb to about 2020). In terms of the full investigation: All patients had metastatic melanoma and were given first-line pembrolizumab or nivolumab plus ipilimumab as standard of care in the United Kingdom. Peripheral T cell receptor repertoires of metastatic melanoma patients were profiled before and after one cycle of checkpoint inhibitor therapy to find early correlates of response. Consecutive patients formed a training cohort, and a further independent group of patients from the same centre was pooled into an external validation set. Results the study describes overall, beyond this receptor: The relatively small sample size was recognized as a factor that could limit how well the results generalize. Whether the T cell clones behind the repertoire changes were melanoma-specific or instead reflected general immune activation was something the study could not determine. Patients who later achieved disease control showed a bifurcated PBMC repertoire reorganization at W3, with increased clonality or increased diversity, unlike progressors.

Every bulk PBMC sample was loaded with the same fixed amount of about 0.35 ug of DNA. TCR beta CDR3 sequences were amplified from genomic DNA with the immunoSEQ TCRb Assay kit following manufacturer instructions. The KAPA Library Quantification Kit for Illumina platforms was used to quantify pooled libraries by qPCR. Sequencing of the pooled libraries was done on an Illumina NextSeq 500, with clustering at roughly 0.55-1.1 pM. In the authors' own workflow: The TCR data were analyzed using immunoSEQ ANALYZER and the R LymphoSeq package. A rearrangement efficiency score was calculated as productive divided by the sum of productive and non-productive CDR3 sequences. Within each patient, timepoints were compared pairwise for clonality, measured with the Gini coefficient, and for diversity, measured with the Renyi index at alpha=1. In LymphoSeq, clonal relatedness was computed with an edit distance of 3 and repertoire similarity was computed with the Bhattacharyya coefficient. To classify response, a linear discriminant analysis based on week-3 changes in clonality and diversity was built with the R MASS and caret packages. TCRdb retrieved this table from immuneACCESS and kept in-frame rearrangements only. Not all clones are present; in checked studies, unresolved V genes account for under half, and no reason is known for the remainder. That table is the source of V, J and clone size, and D and trimming were worked out from the DNA. This sample holds approximately 20,000 clones; approximately 90% were observed only once. The ten largest clones capture 6% to 9% of the sample.

This specimen's time point label, per the study, means: week 3, after first cycle of checkpoint inhibitor. Blood samples were taken before treatment (T0) and at week 3 (W3), following the first cycle of checkpoint blockade. Except for two patients with rapid clinical progression, response was assessed 12 weeks after the first infusion by RECIST 1.1; disease control meant complete response, partial response or stable disease. Patients were not eligible if they had prior systemic cancer treatment, concomitant immunosuppressant therapy or synchronous other active malignancies. Both bulk PBMC and plasma cell-free DNA were sequenced for TCR beta so that circulating cells and T cell turnover could be tracked. Lymphoprep and SepMate tubes were used to isolate PBMC from blood, and red cell lysis was then performed. QIAamp DNA Blood Mini kits were used to extract DNA from PBMC and sorted T cell subsets.

As concerns this clone: The antigen it recognizes is unknown. Base qualities are not recorded, but no much larger clone differs from it by a single base.

The sequence was obtained from a human donor with melanoma. Material: blood, obtained from a patient treated with checkpoint blockade.

This receptor has the CDR3 CASSLIGNVYNEQFF. Here is the DNA: TGTGCCAGCAGCTTAATCGGAAATGTGTACAATGAGCAGTTCTTC. The chain is assembled from TRBV7-6 and TRBJ2-1; the D gene assignment is ambiguous. In the germline V gene, CDR1 corresponds to SGHVS and CDR2 to FNYEAQ. Measured from the cysteine to the phenylalanine, the CDR3 is 15 residues long. CDR3 DNA is the only sequence kept; it has 45 bases, read in frame from the first base. Relative to germline, V is 2 bases shorter and J is 4 bases shorter, with 12 bases between their ends.